The rows below give T cell receptor beta chains drawn from one sample of a study of vaccination effects on CD4 cells after COVID-19. These TCRs' antigens remain unknown. Sequencing used immunoSEQ multiplex PCR; TCRdb keeps in-frame clones, though not all of them. The table lists some 65,000 clones, 70% to 80% of them singletons, with roughly 3.1% in the top ten. The sample consisted of CD4+ T cells from PBMCs cultured with HCoV-NL63 spike peptides, taken before COVID-19 vaccination. Receptors were obtained from a human donor who received a COVID-19 vaccine. CDR3s include the opening cysteine and the closing phenylalanine or tryptophan. A D gene is named only where the DNA matches it firmly. Size values are once, few and many counts, or a class for expanded clones, and some rows have none.

j_gene | v_gene | d_gene | abundance | CDR3aa | CDR3nt
TRBJ2-1 | TRBV28 | TRBD2 | . | CASSLGLVAEQFF | TGTGCCAGCAGTTTAGGACTAGTGGCGGAGCAGTTCTTC
TRBJ2-1 | TRBV24-1 | . | . | CATSDLGMTGNEQFF | TGTGCCACCAGTGATTTGGGGATGACGGGGAATGAGCAGTTCTTC
TRBJ1-3 | TRBV4-1 | . | once | CASSQDRGRAKTIYF | TGCGCCAGCAGCCAAGATCGAGGGAGAGCTAAGACCATATATTTT
TRBJ2-3 | TRBV12-5 | . | . | CASGLVADTQYF | TGTGCTAGTGGTTTGGTCGCAGATACGCAGTATTTT
TRBJ2-5 | TRBV18 | . | . | CASSGQETQYF | TGTGCCAGCTCTGGACAAGAGACCCAGTACTTC
TRBJ2-1 | TRBV7-8 | . | . | CASSLSLGTYNEQFF | TGTGCCAGCAGCTTATCCCTAGGTACCTACAATGAGCAGTTCTTC
TRBJ2-3 | TRBV5-6 | TRBD1 | . | CASSLGPPSHQGDADTQYF | TGTGCCAGCAGCTTGGGCCCCCCCTCACACCAGGGGGATGCAGATACGCAGTATTTT
TRBJ2-2 | TRBV5-1 | . | . | CASSLRPGGNTGELFF | TGCGCCAGCAGCTTACGGCCAGGCGGGAACACCGGGGAGCTGTTTTTT
TRBJ2-6 | TRBV7-3 | TRBD1 | . | CASSPSGGPLGGANVLTF | TGTGCCAGCAGCCCCTCAGGGGGCCCACTTGGGGGGGCCAACGTCCTGACTTTC
TRBJ2-1 | TRBV19 | . | once | CASSIRGLSSYNEQFF | TGTGCCAGTAGTATCAGAGGGCTTAGCTCCTACAATGAGCAGTTCTTC
TRBJ2-3 | TRBV9 | TRBD2 | . | CASSVLAWGGVNTQYF | TGTGCCAGCAGCGTACTAGCCTGGGGAGGGGTGAATACGCAGTATTTT
TRBJ1-1 | TRBV19 | . | . | CASSLRGSHNTEAFF | TGTGCCAGTAGTCTAAGAGGGTCCCATAACACTGAAGCTTTCTTT